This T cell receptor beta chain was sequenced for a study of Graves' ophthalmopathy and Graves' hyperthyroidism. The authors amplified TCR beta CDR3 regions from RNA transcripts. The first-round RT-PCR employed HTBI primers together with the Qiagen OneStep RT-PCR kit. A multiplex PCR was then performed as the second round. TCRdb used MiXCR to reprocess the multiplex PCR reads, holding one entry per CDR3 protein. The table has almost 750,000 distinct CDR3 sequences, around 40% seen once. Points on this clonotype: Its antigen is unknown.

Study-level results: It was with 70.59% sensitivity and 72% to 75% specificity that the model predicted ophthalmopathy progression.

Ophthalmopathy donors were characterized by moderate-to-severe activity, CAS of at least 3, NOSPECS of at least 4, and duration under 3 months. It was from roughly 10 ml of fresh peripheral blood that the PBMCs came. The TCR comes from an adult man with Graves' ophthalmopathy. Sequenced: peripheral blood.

CDR3 DNA: TGCGCCAGCAGTGAGTCGTTAGTCCCTGGGGCCAACGTCCTGACTTTC. This codes for CASSESLVPGANVLTF. The chain uses TRBV10-2 and TRBJ2-6; no definite D call. With 0 bases removed from V and 2 bases from J, the gap between germline ends came to 8 bases. The CDR3 extends over 16 amino acids. The germline CDR1 and CDR2 sequences are WSHSY and SAAADI.